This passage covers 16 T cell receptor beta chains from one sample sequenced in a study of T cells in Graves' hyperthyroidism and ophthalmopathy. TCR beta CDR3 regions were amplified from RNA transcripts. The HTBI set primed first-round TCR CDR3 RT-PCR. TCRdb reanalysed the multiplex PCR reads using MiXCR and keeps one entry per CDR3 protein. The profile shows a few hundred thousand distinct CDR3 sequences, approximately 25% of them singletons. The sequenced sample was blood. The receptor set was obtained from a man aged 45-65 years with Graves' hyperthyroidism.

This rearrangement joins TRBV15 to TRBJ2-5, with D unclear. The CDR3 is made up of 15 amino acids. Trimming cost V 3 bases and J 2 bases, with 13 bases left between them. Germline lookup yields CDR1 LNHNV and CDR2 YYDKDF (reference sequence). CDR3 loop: CATSREGLIQETQYF. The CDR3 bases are TGTGCCACCAGCAGGGAAGGGTTGATACAAGAGACCCAGTACTTC.

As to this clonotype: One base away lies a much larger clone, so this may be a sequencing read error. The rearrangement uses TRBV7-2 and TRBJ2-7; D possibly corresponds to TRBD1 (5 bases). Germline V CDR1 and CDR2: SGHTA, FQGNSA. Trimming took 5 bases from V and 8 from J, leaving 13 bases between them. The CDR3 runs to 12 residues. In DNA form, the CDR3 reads TGTGCCAGCAGCCTGACAGTTTACCAGCAGTACTTC. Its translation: CASSLTVYQQYF.

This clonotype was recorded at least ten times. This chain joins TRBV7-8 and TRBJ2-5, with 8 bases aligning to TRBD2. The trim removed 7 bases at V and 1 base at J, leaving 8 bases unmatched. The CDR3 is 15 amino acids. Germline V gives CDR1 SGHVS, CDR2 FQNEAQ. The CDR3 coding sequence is TGTGCCAGCACAGTCTATAGCGGGACCCAAGAGACCCAGTACTTC. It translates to CASTVYSGTQETQYF.

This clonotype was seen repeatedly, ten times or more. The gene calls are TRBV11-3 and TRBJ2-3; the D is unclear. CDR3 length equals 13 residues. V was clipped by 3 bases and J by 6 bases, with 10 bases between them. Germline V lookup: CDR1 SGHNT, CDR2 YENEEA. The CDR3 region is CASSLAGVDTQYF. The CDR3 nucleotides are TGTGCCAGCAGCTTGGCTGGGGTCGATACGCAGTATTTT.

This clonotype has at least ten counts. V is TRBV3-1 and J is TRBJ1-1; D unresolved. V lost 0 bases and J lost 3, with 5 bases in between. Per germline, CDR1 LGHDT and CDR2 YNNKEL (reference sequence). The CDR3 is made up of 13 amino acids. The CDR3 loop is CASSQEVYTEAFF. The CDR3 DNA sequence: TGTGCCAGCAGCCAAGAGGTGTACACTGAAGCTTTCTTT.

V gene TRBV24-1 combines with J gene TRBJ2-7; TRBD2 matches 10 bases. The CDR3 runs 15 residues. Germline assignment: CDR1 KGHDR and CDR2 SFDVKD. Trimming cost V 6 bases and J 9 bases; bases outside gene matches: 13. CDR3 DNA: TGTGCCACCAGTCCAACCCCTAGCGGGAGTTCAGTGCAGTACTTC. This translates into CATSPTPSGSSVQYF.

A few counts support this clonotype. CDR3 in DNA: TGTGCCAGCGGGCGGACCCGAAGCACCGGGGAGCTGTTTTTT. It specifies CASGRTRSTGELFF. V is TRBV2 and J is TRBJ2-2; D gene ambiguous. Trimming left V 8 bases short and J 4 bases short, with 14 bases between. Looked up from germline, CDR1 is SNHLY and CDR2 is FYNNEI. The CDR3 totals 14 residues.

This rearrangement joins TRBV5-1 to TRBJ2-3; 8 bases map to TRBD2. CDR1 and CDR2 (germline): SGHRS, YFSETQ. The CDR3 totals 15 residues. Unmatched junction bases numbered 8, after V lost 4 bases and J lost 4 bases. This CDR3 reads CASSRAGVGADTQYF. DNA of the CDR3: TGCGCCAGCAGCAGAGCGGGAGTAGGCGCAGATACGCAGTATTTT.

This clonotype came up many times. The DNA for the CDR3 is TGTGCCACCAGTGATTTACCAATGGATACGCAGTATTTT. It specifies CATSDLPMDTQYF. The chain joins TRBV24-1 to TRBJ2-3; the D is unclear. The CDR3 is 13 residues long. Germline V lookup: CDR1 KGHDR, CDR2 SFDVKD. V dropped 1 base and J dropped 6 bases, with 7 bases sitting between them.

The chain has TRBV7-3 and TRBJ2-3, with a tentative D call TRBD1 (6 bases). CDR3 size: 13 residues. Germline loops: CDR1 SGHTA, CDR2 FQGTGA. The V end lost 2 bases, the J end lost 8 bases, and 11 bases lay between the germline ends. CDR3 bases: TGTGCCAGCAGCTTATTGGGGGCGCGTACGCAGTATTTT. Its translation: CASSLLGARTQYF.

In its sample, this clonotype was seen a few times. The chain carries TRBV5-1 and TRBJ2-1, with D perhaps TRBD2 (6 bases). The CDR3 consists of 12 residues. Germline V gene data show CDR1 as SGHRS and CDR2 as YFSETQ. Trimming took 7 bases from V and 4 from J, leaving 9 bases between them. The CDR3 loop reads CASGAGYNEQFF. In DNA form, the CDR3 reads TGCGCCAGCGGTGCGGGATACAATGAGCAGTTCTTC.

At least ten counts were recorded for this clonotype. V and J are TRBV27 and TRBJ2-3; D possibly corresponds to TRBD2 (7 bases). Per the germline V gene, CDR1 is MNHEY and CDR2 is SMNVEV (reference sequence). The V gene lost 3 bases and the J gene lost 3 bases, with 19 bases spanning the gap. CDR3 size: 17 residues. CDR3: CASSLQGWGGETDTQYF. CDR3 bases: TGTGCCAGCAGTTTGCAGGGTTGGGGGGGCGAAACAGATACGCAGTATTTT.

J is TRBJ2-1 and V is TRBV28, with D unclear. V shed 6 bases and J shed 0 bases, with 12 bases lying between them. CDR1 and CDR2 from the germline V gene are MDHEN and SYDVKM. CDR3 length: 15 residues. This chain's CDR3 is CASSLDRSSYNEQFF. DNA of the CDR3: TGTGCCAGCAGCCTAGACCGGAGCTCCTACAATGAGCAGTTCTTC. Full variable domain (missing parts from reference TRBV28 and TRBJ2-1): DVKVTQSSRYLVKRTGEKVFLECVQDMDHENMFWYRQDPGLGLRLIYFSYDVKMKEKGDIPEGYSVSREKKERFSLILESASTNQTSMYLCASSLDRSSYNEQFFGPGTRLTVL.

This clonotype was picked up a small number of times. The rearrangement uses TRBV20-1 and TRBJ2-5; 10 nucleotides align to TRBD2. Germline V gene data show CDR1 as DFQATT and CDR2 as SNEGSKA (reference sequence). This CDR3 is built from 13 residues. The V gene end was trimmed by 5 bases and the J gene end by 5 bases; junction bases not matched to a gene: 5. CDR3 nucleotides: TGCAGTGCTTGTCTAGCGGGAGCTGAGACCCAGTACTTC. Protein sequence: CSACLAGAETQYF.

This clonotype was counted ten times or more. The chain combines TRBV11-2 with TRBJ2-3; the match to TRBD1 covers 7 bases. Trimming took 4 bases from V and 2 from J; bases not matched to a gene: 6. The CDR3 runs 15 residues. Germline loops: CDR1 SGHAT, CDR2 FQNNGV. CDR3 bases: TGTGCCAGCAGCTCGCAGGGGGATCACACAGATACGCAGTATTTT. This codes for CASSSQGDHTDTQYF.

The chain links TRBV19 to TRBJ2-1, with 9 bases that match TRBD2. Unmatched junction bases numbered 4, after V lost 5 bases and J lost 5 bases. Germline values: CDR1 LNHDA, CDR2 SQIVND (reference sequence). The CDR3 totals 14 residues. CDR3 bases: TGTGCCAGTAGTCCGGGGACTAGCAACAATGAGCAGTTCTTC. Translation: CASSPGTSNNEQFF.